The present T cell receptor beta chain was sequenced within a study of T cell repertoires in cytomegalovirus infection. TCRdb reprocessed the reads via MiXCR and lists one record per CDR3 protein. Counted here are about 200,000 distinct CDR3 sequences, about a tenth occurring once; the ten biggest clones make up about 4.2%. Germline lookup yields CDR1 SGHTA and CDR2 FQGNSA. The CDR3 covers 14 residues. With V trimmed by 2 bases and J by 5 bases, 5 bases remained unmatched. This chain links TRBV7-2 with TRBJ1-1, with 7 positions matching TRBD1. The sequenced sample consisted of PBMCs. The TCR sequence derives from a human donor in good health (CMV status not recorded). Some clones in this sample may be carry-over from other donors' samples. The CDR3 nucleotides read TGTGCCAGCAGCTTAAATCAGGGGGGTACTGAAGCTTTCTTT. Protein sequence: CASSLNQGGTEAFF.